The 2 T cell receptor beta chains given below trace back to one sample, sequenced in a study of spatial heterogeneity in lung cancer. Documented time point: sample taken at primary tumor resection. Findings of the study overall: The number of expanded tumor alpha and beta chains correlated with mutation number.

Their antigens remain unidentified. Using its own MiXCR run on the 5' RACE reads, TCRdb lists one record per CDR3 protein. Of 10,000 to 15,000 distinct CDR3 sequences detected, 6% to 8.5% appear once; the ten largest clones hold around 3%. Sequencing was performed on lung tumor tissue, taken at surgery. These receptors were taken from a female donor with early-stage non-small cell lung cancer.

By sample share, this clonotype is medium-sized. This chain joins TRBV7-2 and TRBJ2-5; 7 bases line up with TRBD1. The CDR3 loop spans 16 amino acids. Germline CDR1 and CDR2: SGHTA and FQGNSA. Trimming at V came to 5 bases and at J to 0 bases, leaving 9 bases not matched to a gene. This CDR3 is CASSIGTVTYQETQYF. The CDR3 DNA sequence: TGTGCCAGCAGCATCGGGACAGTGACTTACCAAGAGACCCAGTACTTC.

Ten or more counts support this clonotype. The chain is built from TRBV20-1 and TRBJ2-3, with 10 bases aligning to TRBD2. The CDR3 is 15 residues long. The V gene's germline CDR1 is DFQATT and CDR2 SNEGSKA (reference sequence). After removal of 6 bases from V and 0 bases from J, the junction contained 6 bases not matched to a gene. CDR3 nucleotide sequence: TGCAGTGCCGACGGGACTAGCGTAAGCACAGATACGCAGTATTTT. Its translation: CSADGTSVSTDTQYF.